This note documents a single T cell receptor (beta chain) sequence. The data are from a study of blood T cell repertoires in COVID-19. TCRdb's copy holds only in-frame clones and misses some; the assay was immunoSEQ multiplex PCR. This table holds roughly 70,000 clones, about 86% found once. Germline-derived CDR1 and CDR2 are SNHLY and FYNNEI. The CDR3 contains 12 residues. J gave up 8 bases and V 7 bases, and 4 bases lay outside the gene matches. The sequence derives from a woman in her fifties or sixties with acute or convalescent COVID-19. V usage is TRBV2 and J usage is TRBJ1-2; 10 bases are a match to TRBD1. The specimen sequenced was peripheral blood. The CDR3 protein is CASNRDRGGYTF. Here the CDR3 DNA reads TGTGCCAGCAACCGGGACAGGGGCGGCTACACCTTC.